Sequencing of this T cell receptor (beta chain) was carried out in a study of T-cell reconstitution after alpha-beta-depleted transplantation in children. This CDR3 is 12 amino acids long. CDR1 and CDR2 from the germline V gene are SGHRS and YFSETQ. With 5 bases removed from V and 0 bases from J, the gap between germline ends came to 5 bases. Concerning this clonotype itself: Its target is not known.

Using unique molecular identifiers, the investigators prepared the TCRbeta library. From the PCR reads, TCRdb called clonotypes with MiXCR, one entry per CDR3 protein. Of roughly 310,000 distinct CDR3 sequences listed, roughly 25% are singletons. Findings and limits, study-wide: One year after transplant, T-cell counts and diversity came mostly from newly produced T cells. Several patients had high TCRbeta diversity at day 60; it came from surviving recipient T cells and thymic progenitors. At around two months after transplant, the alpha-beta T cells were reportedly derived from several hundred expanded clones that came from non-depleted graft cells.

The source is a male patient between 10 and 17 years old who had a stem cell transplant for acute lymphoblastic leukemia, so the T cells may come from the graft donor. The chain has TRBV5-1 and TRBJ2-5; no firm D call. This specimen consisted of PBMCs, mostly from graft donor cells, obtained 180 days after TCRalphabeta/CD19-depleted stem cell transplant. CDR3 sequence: CASREDQETQYF. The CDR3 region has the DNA TGCGCCAGCAGGGAAGACCAAGAGACCCAGTACTTC. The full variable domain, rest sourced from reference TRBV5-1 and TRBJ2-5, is KAGVTQTPRYLIKTRGQQVTLSCSPISGHRSVSWYQQTPGQGLQFLFEYFSETQRNKGNFPGRFSGRQFSNSRSEMNVSTLELGDSALYLCASREDQETQYFGPGTRLLVL.